Each of the 2 T cell receptor beta chains below was sequenced from the same sample in a study of blood T cell repertoires in COVID-19. TCRdb keeps only in-frame clones here, not all; method: immunoSEQ multiplex PCR. The profile covers 150,000 to 200,000 clones, with about 87% appearing a single time and about 4% taken by the ten largest. The sample consisted of peripheral blood. Receptor source: a man aged 18 to 30 with active or convalescent COVID-19.

The table lists this clone with a count of one. The chain employs TRBV4-1 and TRBJ2-2, with 10 positions matching TRBD2. This CDR3 has 16 residues. Germline CDR1 reads MGHRA; CDR2 reads YSYEKL. J gave up 5 bases and V 4 bases, and 7 bases lay outside the gene matches. CDR3 sequence reads: CASSPGTSEVTGELFF. For the CDR3, the DNA is TGCGCCAGCAGCCCAGGGACTAGCGAGGTAACCGGGGAGCTGTTTTTT.

The chain links TRBV7-2 to TRBJ2-5; TRBD2 aligns across 12 bases. The CDR3 has 19 residues. Germline trimming cut 5 bases from V and 5 bases from J; bases unmatched to any gene: 18. Germline CDR1 SGHTA, CDR2 FQGNSA. The DNA for the CDR3 is TGTGCCAGCAGCCTAGACGAGGCGCTAGCGGGAGGGCGAGGGGAGACCCAGTACTTC. It encodes CASSLDEALAGGRGETQYF.